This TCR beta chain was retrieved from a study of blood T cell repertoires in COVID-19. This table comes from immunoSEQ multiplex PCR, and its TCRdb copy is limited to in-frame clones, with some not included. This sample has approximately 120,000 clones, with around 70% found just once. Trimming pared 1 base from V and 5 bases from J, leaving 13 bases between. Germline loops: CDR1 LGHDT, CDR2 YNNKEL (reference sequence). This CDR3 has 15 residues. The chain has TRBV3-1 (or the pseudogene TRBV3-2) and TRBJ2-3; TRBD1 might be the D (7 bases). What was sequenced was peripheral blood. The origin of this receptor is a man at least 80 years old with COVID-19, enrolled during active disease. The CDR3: CASSQVQGGKDTQYF. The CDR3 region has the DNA TGTGCCAGCAGCCAAGTTCAGGGGGGTAAAGATACGCAGTATTTT.